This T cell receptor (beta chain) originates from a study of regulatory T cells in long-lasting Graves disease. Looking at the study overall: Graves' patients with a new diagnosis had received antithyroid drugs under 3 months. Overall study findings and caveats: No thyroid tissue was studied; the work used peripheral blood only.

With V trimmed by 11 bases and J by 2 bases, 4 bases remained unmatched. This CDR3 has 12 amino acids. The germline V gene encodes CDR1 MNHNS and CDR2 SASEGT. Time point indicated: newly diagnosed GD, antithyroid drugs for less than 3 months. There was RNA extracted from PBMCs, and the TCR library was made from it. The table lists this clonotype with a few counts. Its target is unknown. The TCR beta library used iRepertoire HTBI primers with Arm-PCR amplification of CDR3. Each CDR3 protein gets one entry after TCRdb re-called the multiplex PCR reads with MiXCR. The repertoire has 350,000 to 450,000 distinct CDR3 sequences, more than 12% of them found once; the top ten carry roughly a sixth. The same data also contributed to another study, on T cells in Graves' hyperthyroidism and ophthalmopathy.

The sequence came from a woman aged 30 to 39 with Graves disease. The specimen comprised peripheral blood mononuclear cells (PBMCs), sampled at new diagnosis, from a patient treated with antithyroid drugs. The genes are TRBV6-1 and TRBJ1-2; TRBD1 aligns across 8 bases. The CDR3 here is CAATGANYGYTF. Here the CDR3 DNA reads TGTGCCGCGACAGGGGCCAACTATGGCTACACCTTC.